The TCR beta chain described here comes from a study of T-cell reconstitution after alpha-beta-depleted transplantation in children. Molecular barcoding with unique molecular identifiers was used for the TCRbeta library. MiXCR, applied by TCRdb to the PCR reads, yields one record per CDR3 protein. The profile shows 490,000 or so distinct CDR3 sequences, around 12% of them singletons. The CDR3 sequence is 15 residues long. Germline CDR1 reads LNHNV; CDR2 reads YYDKDF (reference sequence). Losses at the gene ends were 4 bases for V and 7 bases for J; bases not matched to a gene: 13. Sequencing used PBMCs from the stem cell graft donor, obtained from the stem cell graft. The sequence came from a human donor who donated a stem cell graft to a child with combined immunodeficiency. The rearrangement links TRBV15 to TRBJ2-7; 7 bases fit TRBD1. The CDR3 region has the DNA TGTGCCACCAGCAATGGTCGACAGGGAAATAGGGAGCAGTACTTC. This codes for CATSNGRQGNREQYF.